This is a list of T cell receptor beta chains from one sample in a study of blood T cell repertoires in COVID-19. This table comes from immunoSEQ multiplex PCR, and its TCRdb copy is limited to in-frame clones, with some not included. Among about 250,000 clones listed, about four fifths were seen once. The material sequenced was peripheral blood. Receptors were obtained from a man at least 80 years old with acute or convalescent COVID-19. The CDR3 runs from the conserved cysteine through the conserved F or W. The D gene is left open where the match is weak. The size of a clone is reported for some rows only, either as once, few or many, or as a class for expanded clones.

d_call: TRBD1; v_call: TRBV4-1; clone_size: .; j_call: TRBJ1-2; cdr3_nt: TGCGCCAGCAGCCAAGAAACAGGGGCCTATGGCTACACCTTC; cdr3_aa: CASSQETGAYGYTF
d_call: .; v_call: TRBV7-8; clone_size: .; j_call: TRBJ2-1; cdr3_nt: TGTGCCAGCAGCATCAACCAACAGGGTGCTGAGCAGTTCTTC; cdr3_aa: CASSINQQGAEQFF
d_call: TRBD2; v_call: TRBV6-5; clone_size: .; j_call: TRBJ2-3; cdr3_nt: TGTGCCAGCGACGGGCGGGGGGCAGGAGATACGCAGTATTTT; cdr3_aa: CASDGRGAGDTQYF
d_call: TRBD2; v_call: TRBV5-4; clone_size: once; j_call: TRBJ2-5; cdr3_nt: TGTGCCAGCAGACAGACTAGCGGGAGGGGAGAGACCCAGTACTTC; cdr3_aa: CASRQTSGRGETQYF
d_call: TRBD2; v_call: TRBV7-2; clone_size: .; j_call: TRBJ2-5; cdr3_nt: TGTGCCAGCAGTCCGGGACTAATACAAGAGACCCAGTACTTC; cdr3_aa: CASSPGLIQETQYF
d_call: .; v_call: TRBV18; clone_size: .; j_call: TRBJ1-1; cdr3_nt: TGTGCCAGCTCACTTTCAGAGGGCACTGAAGCTTTCTTT; cdr3_aa: CASSLSEGTEAFF
d_call: .; v_call: TRBV29-1; clone_size: .; j_call: TRBJ2-3; cdr3_nt: TGCAGCGTTGATGGTCAGTTCACCGGCACAGATACGCAGTATTTT; cdr3_aa: CSVDGQFTGTDTQYF
d_call: .; v_call: TRBV3-1/TRBV3-2; clone_size: .; j_call: TRBJ2-5; cdr3_nt: TGTGCCAGCAGCCCCCTCTCGAGCGGTCGAGAGACCCAGTACTTC; cdr3_aa: CASSPLSSGRETQYF
d_call: TRBD2; v_call: TRBV29-1; clone_size: .; j_call: TRBJ2-7; cdr3_nt: TGCAGCGTTGACGGGGGGGGTCTCTACGAGCAGTACTTC; cdr3_aa: CSVDGGGLYEQYF
d_call: .; v_call: TRBV29-1; clone_size: .; j_call: TRBJ2-3; cdr3_nt: TGCAGCTATCAGGGGCAGCGCTTGAATACGCAGTATTTT; cdr3_aa: CSYQGQRLNTQYF
d_call: .; v_call: TRBV10-2; clone_size: many; j_call: TRBJ2-3; cdr3_nt: TGCGCCAGCAGTGAATCCCCGACTAGTACAGATACGCAGTATTTT; cdr3_aa: CASSESPTSTDTQYF
d_call: TRBD2; v_call: TRBV6-1; clone_size: .; j_call: TRBJ2-2; cdr3_nt: TGTGCCAGCAGTGAAGCGCCACTAGCGGGGAACACCGGGGAGCTGTTTTTT; cdr3_aa: CASSEAPLAGNTGELFF
d_call: TRBD2; v_call: TRBV5-1; clone_size: .; j_call: TRBJ2-2; cdr3_nt: TGCGCCAGCAGCCCCATAGGACTAGCGGGAAGCGCCGGGGAGCTGTTTTTT; cdr3_aa: CASSPIGLAGSAGELFF
d_call: .; v_call: TRBV5-4; clone_size: .; j_call: TRBJ1-2; cdr3_nt: TGTGCCAGCAGCTCCGACCTACAGATTAACTATGGCTACACCTTC; cdr3_aa: CASSSDLQINYGYTF
d_call: TRBD1; v_call: TRBV7-3; clone_size: few; j_call: TRBJ1-2; cdr3_nt: TGTGCCAGCAGCCCAAACCCGACAGGGAATGGCTACACCTTC; cdr3_aa: CASSPNPTGNGYTF
d_call: .; v_call: TRBV11-2; clone_size: once; j_call: TRBJ2-3; cdr3_nt: TGTGCCAGCAGCTTAGATCAGAGGGGGAACACAGATACGCAGTATTTT; cdr3_aa: CASSLDQRGNTDTQYF
d_call: TRBD1; v_call: TRBV28; clone_size: .; j_call: TRBJ2-2; cdr3_nt: TGTGCCACCCTGGGACAGCTAAACACCGGGGAGCTGTTTTTT; cdr3_aa: CATLGQLNTGELFF
d_call: TRBD2; v_call: TRBV29-1; clone_size: .; j_call: TRBJ2-3; cdr3_nt: TGCAGCGTTGAATACTCCTCGCGGGAGGGCCGAACAGATACGCAGTATTTT; cdr3_aa: CSVEYSSREGRTDTQYF